This T cell receptor beta chain was found in a study of T cell repertoires in ileal Crohn's disease. Study-level points and caveats: All patients with clonality above 26.8% had endoscopic recurrence. Compared with CD4 T cells, sorted CD8 cells carried more expanded clones. Active smokers at surgery had more clonal expansions than non-smokers.

V was pared by 2 bases and J by 8 bases, with 16 bases between. Germline V gene lookup returns CDR1 SGHDT and CDR2 YYEEEE. The CDR3 is 14 residues long. The time point is: inflamed ileum from the surgical specimen. Clones were read by immunoSEQ multiplex PCR, and TCRdb kept only the in-frame ones, dropping some. The sample yields about 1,700 clones, about 88% seen once. Points on this clone: Its antigen is not known.

The sequenced material came from ileal tissue. This rearrangement joins TRBV5-6 to TRBJ1-2; a possible D gene is TRBD1 (5 bases). The receptor comes from an adult with Crohn's disease. CDR3 in DNA: TGTGCCAGCAGCTTATTTTCAGGGAACAGAGGCTACACCTTC. This translates into CASSLFSGNRGYTF.